One sample yielded the 28 T cell receptor beta chains listed below, sequenced in a study of T cell responses to AZD1222 COVID-19 vaccine. Data came from immunoSEQ multiplex PCR; TCRdb stores just in-frame clones and leaves some out. The data show around 150,000 clones, roughly 90% seen once. This specimen consisted of peripheral blood, obtained 28 days after the second AZD1222 dose. The receptors derive from an adult who received the AZD1222 COVID-19 vaccine.

This chain connects TRBV7-2 to TRBJ2-3; D is possibly TRBD2 (5 bases). The V end lost 3 bases, the J end lost 0 bases, and 16 bases lay between the germline ends. The V gene's germline CDR1 is SGHTA and CDR2 FQGNSA. The CDR3 has 17 residues. This chain's CDR3 is CASSLGGTRASTDTQYF. CDR3 nucleotides: TGTGCCAGCAGCTTGGGCGGTACTAGGGCGAGCACAGATACGCAGTATTTT.

The J gene is TRBJ2-1, the V gene TRBV6-5, with unresolved D. The CDR3 runs to 12 residues. Trimming left V 8 bases short and J 7 bases short, with 12 bases between. The germline V gene encodes CDR1 MNHEY and CDR2 SVGAGI. The CDR3 sequence is CASLSRINEQFF. CDR3 nucleotides: TGTGCCAGCCTATCAAGAATTAATGAGCAGTTCTTC.

The chain couples TRBV14 to TRBJ2-1; TRBD2 is a possible D gene (6 bases). CDR3 length: 16 residues. With 4 bases removed from V and 7 bases from J, the gap between germline ends came to 20 bases. CDR1 and CDR2 (germline): SGHDN, FVKESK. The CDR3 here is CASSRFLALEGNEQFF. Here the CDR3 DNA reads TGTGCCAGCAGCCGATTTCTAGCGCTAGAAGGTAATGAGCAGTTCTTC.

This clone showed up just a few times. The chain recombines TRBV20-1 with TRBJ2-1, with D hard to call. The V end was cut by 3 bases, the J end by 3 bases, with 15 bases between. The length of the CDR3 is 15 residues. CDR1 and CDR2 from the germline V gene are DFQATT and SNEGSKA (reference sequence). The CDR3 loop reads CSASRPEFDYNEQFF. DNA of the CDR3: TGCAGTGCTAGTAGGCCCGAATTTGACTACAATGAGCAGTTCTTC.

This chain links TRBV7-2 with TRBJ2-1, with TRBD1 as a possible D gene (5 bases). CDR1 SGHTA and CDR2 FQGNSA come from the germline V gene. V was trimmed by 3 bases and J by 5 bases, leaving 14 bases between them. This CDR3 comprises 15 residues. The chain's CDR3 is CASSFRAGPNNEQFF. The CDR3 DNA sequence: TGTGCCAGCAGCTTCAGGGCAGGGCCGAACAATGAGCAGTTCTTC.

CDR3 in DNA: TGTGCCAGCAGGCTTGGCGGGGATCCCTGGGGGGAGCTGTTTTTT. This encodes CASRLGGDPWGELFF. The rearrangement joins TRBV9 to TRBJ2-2, with D tentatively TRBD2 (6 bases). CDR3 length: 15 amino acids. Trimming stripped 5 bases from V and 8 bases from J, with 19 bases between. Germline-derived CDR1 and CDR2 are SGDLS and YYNGEE.

The rearrangement links TRBV5-1 to TRBJ1-2; 7 positions agree with TRBD1. The CDR3 loop spans 14 amino acids. Germline trimming cut 0 bases from V and 5 bases from J; bases unmatched to any gene: 4. The V gene's germline CDR1 is SGHRS and CDR2 YFSETQ. The chain's CDR3 is CASSLEGDSYGYTF. The CDR3 nucleotides read TGCGCCAGCAGCTTGGAAGGGGACAGTTATGGCTACACCTTC.

The chain recombines TRBV7-9 with TRBJ2-5, with TRBD2 identical over 11 bases. CDR1 is SEHNR, CDR2 FQNEAQ, per germline (reference sequence). The CDR3 consists of 16 residues. Losses at the gene ends were 4 bases for V and 4 bases for J; bases not matched to a gene: 8. The CDR3 DNA reads TGTGCCAGCAGCTCCGATTTAGGACTAGCGGGAGAGACCCAGTACTTC. It codes for CASSSDLGLAGETQYF. Variable domain in full (rest from reference TRBV7-9 and TRBJ2-5): DTGVSQNPRHKITKRGQNVTFRCDPISEHNRLYWYRQTLGQGPEFLTYFQNEAQLEKSRLLSDRFSAERPKGSFSTLEIQRTEQGDSAMYLCASSSDLGLAGETQYFGPGTRLLVL.

The chain has TRBV27 and TRBJ2-1; 10 positions agree with TRBD2. The CDR3 has 16 residues. Germline lookup yields CDR1 MNHEY and CDR2 SMNVEV (reference sequence). J gave up 6 bases and V 3 bases, and 8 bases lay outside the gene matches. The CDR3 here is CASSFLEASGSNEQFF. DNA for the CDR3: TGTGCCAGCAGTTTCTTAGAGGCTAGCGGGAGCAATGAGCAGTTCTTC.

The chain has TRBV3-1 (or the pseudogene TRBV3-2) and TRBJ1-4; D is undetermined. The V gene lost 0 bases and the J gene lost 8 bases, with 4 bases spanning the gap. In germline, CDR1 is LGHDT, CDR2 YNNKEL (reference sequence). This CDR3 region has 12 residues. CDR3: CASSQEGEKLFF. The CDR3 DNA reads as TGTGCCAGCAGCCAAGAGGGCGAAAAACTGTTTTTT.

The V call is TRBV19, the J call TRBJ2-7, with TRBD1 matching 9 bases. The CDR3 is made up of 15 amino acids. CDR1 and CDR2 from the germline V gene are LNHDA and SQIVND (reference sequence). V lost 1 base, J lost 5 bases, and 6 bases stayed unmatched. For the CDR3, the DNA is TGTGCCAGTAGTATAGCAGGACAGGGGCTAGACGAGCAGTACTTC. Protein: CASSIAGQGLDEQYF.

This clone was picked up one time. The V call is TRBV27, the J call TRBJ1-1; TRBD1 agrees at 8 bases. Germline CDR1 MNHEY, CDR2 SMNVEV (reference sequence). CDR3 length equals 14 residues. V was pared by 6 bases and J by 0 bases, with 3 bases of the junction left unmatched. CDR3 region: CASRSGQVNTEAFF. As DNA, the CDR3 is TGTGCCAGCAGGTCGGGACAGGTGAACACTGAAGCTTTCTTT.

The V call is TRBV5-4, the J call TRBJ2-5, with D uncertain. In germline, CDR1 is SGHNT, CDR2 YYREEE (reference sequence). The CDR3 is 13 amino acids. Deletions cut 0 bases from V and 4 bases from J, with 7 bases between. CDR3 nucleotide sequence: TGTGCCAGCAGCTTGGTACCTGCAGAGACCCAGTACTTC. Translated: CASSLVPAETQYF.

The rearrangement links TRBV7-7 to TRBJ1-1; D remains unclear. Germline loops: CDR1 SSHAT, CDR2 FNYEAQ (reference sequence). This CDR3 spans 13 amino acids. Trimming left V 0 bases short and J 8 bases short, with 10 bases between. The CDR3 sequence is CASSLAMGGEAFF. CDR3 nucleotide sequence: TGTGCCAGCAGCTTAGCGATGGGTGGAGAAGCTTTCTTT.

The chain has TRBV6-5 and TRBJ2-1; TRBD2 agrees at 7 bases. V lost 2 bases and J lost 9; bases outside the gene matches: 10. The CDR3 is 15 amino acids. CDR1 is MNHEY and CDR2 is SVGAGI in the germline V gene. The CDR3, as DNA: TGTGCCAGCAGTTACAGGGGAGGGAGGTTGACTGAGCAGTTCTTC. It translates to CASSYRGGRLTEQFF.

The chain joins TRBV6-5 to TRBJ2-7, with D possibly being TRBD1 or TRBD2 (6 bases each). CDR1 is MNHEY and CDR2 is SVGAGI in the germline V gene. The V gene lost 6 bases and the J gene lost 4 bases, with 22 bases spanning the gap. The CDR3 sequence is 16 residues long. CDR3 amino acids: CASSYRRGVSPYEQYF. For the CDR3, the DNA is TGTGCCAGCAGCTACAGGAGGGGGGTGTCCCCTTACGAGCAGTACTTC.

This clone was seen just once. The chain carries TRBV13 and TRBJ2-1, with 13 bases matching TRBD2. V was clipped by 0 bases and J by 8 bases; unmatched bases: 1. Germline V gives CDR1 PRHDT, CDR2 FYEKMQ (reference sequence). This CDR3 has 15 amino acids. The chain's CDR3 is CASSLGLAGGDEQFF. The CDR3 DNA follows: TGTGCCAGCAGCTTAGGACTAGCGGGAGGGGATGAGCAGTTCTTC.

J is TRBJ1-5 and V is TRBV5-6; D possibly corresponds to TRBD1 (5 bases). Germline V gene lookup returns CDR1 SGHDT and CDR2 YYEEEE. With 3 bases removed from V and 0 bases from J, the gap between germline ends came to 22 bases. The CDR3 is 19 amino acids. The CDR3 region has the DNA TGTGCCAGCAGCTCCTCTTCCGGGGCCACGACGTATAGCAATCAGCCCCAGCATTTT. Protein sequence: CASSSSSGATTYSNQPQHF. The entire variable domain, with the rest obtained from reference TRBV5-6 and TRBJ1-5, is as follows: DAGVTQSPTHLIKTRGQQVTLRCSPKSGHDTVSWYQQALGQGPQFIFQYYEEEERQRGNFPDRFSGHQFPNYSSELNVNALLLGDSALYLCASSSSSGATTYSNQPQHFGDGTRLSIL.

This rearrangement joins TRBV11-2 to TRBJ2-3; 11 bases match TRBD2. Per the germline V gene, CDR1 is SGHAT and CDR2 is FQNNGV. Losses at the gene ends were 5 bases for V and 1 base for J; bases not matched to a gene: 2. The CDR3 is made up of 15 amino acids. CDR3 residues: CASSLLAGGTDTQYF. The CDR3 bases are TGTGCCAGCAGCCTACTAGCGGGAGGCACAGATACGCAGTATTTT.

This chain uses TRBV28 with TRBJ2-7; D is undetermined. Trimming left V 5 bases short and J 5 bases short, with 4 bases between. CDR1 is MDHEN and CDR2 is SYDVKM in the germline V gene. The CDR3 consists of 10 residues. The CDR3 reads CASSGNEQYF. DNA of the CDR3: TGTGCCAGCAGTGGTAACGAGCAGTACTTC.

This clone was seen just once. The J gene is TRBJ1-4, the V gene TRBV13; D uncertain. The germline V and J ends were trimmed by 4 bases and 1 base, with 13 bases remaining between them. Germline V gives CDR1 PRHDT, CDR2 FYEKMQ (reference sequence). CDR3 size: 16 residues. The CDR3 spells CASSSSETGTNEKLFF. CDR3 DNA sequence: TGTGCCAGCAGCTCCTCCGAGACGGGAACTAATGAAAAACTGTTTTTT.

The rearrangement joins TRBV6-5 to TRBJ1-2, with a weak D call TRBD1 (5 bases). The CDR3 is 13 amino acids. CDR1 MNHEY and CDR2 SVGAGI come from the germline V gene. Trimming took 0 bases from V and 6 from J, leaving 8 bases between them. CDR3 region: CASSYSRDDGYTF. DNA for the CDR3: TGTGCCAGCAGTTACTCCAGGGATGATGGCTACACCTTC.

The CDR3 region has the DNA TGTGCCAGCAGCCAAGATCGGGCAACTGGAAACACCATATATTTT. As protein: CASSQDRATGNTIYF. The chain employs TRBV3-1 (or the pseudogene TRBV3-2) and TRBJ1-3; unclear D gene. V was pared by 0 bases and J by 2 bases, with 8 bases between. The length of the CDR3 is 15 residues. From germline, CDR1 is LGHDT and CDR2 YNNKEL (reference sequence).

The CDR3 protein is CASSQGLTTSVPYEQYF. The CDR3 DNA reads as TGTGCCAGCAGCCAAGGCCTTACAACTAGTGTCCCCTACGAGCAGTACTTC. The chain recombines TRBV3-1 (or the pseudogene TRBV3-2) with TRBJ2-7; a weak D match, TRBD2 (5 bases). Trimming cost V 1 base and J 2 bases, with 18 bases left between them. This CDR3 has 17 amino acids. Germline V gene sequence: CDR1 LGHDT, CDR2 YNNKEL (reference sequence).

This chain uses TRBV19 with TRBJ1-2, with a possible D match to TRBD1 (6 bases). From germline, CDR1 is LNHDA and CDR2 SQIVND (reference sequence). Deletions cut 5 bases from V and 3 bases from J, with 13 bases between. The CDR3 spans 14 residues. Here the CDR3 reads CASSSTGFDYGYTF. As DNA, the CDR3 is TGTGCCAGTAGTTCCACAGGGTTTGACTATGGCTACACCTTC.

V gene TRBV5-6 combines with J gene TRBJ1-6; D might be TRBD1 (6 bases). The CDR3 has 14 residues. In germline, CDR1 is SGHDT, CDR2 YYEEEE. Trimming cost V 1 base and J 10 bases, with 12 bases left between them. CDR3 amino acids: CASSLIQGSSPLHF. For the CDR3, the DNA is TGTGCCAGCAGCTTGATCCAGGGGAGCTCACCCCTCCACTTT.

The chain combines TRBV4-3 with TRBJ1-6, with TRBD1 as a possible D gene (6 bases). Looked up from germline, CDR1 is LGHNA and CDR2 is YSLEER. CDR3 size: 14 residues. Trimming shortened V by 1 base and J by 11 bases, and 12 bases separated the two germline ends. CDR3 in amino acids: CASSQVQGEPPLHF. The CDR3 DNA follows: TGCGCCAGCAGCCAAGTACAGGGCGAACCACCCCTCCACTTT.

The J gene is TRBJ2-2, the V gene TRBV11-2; D remains ambiguous. The V and J ends lost 10 bases and 0 bases respectively, with 12 bases between them. Germline CDR1 SGHAT, CDR2 FQNNGV. This CDR3 contains 14 residues. CDR3 protein: CAITHTPNTGELFF. The CDR3 DNA is TGTGCCATCACCCACACCCCGAACACCGGGGAGCTGTTTTTT. Supplemented by reference TRBV11-2 and TRBJ2-2, the full variable domain reads EAGVAQSPRYKIIEKRQSVAFWCNPISGHATLYWYQQILGQGPKLLIQFQNNGVVDDSQLPKDRFSAERLKGVDSTLKIQPAKLEDSAVYLCAITHTPNTGELFFGEGSRLTVL.